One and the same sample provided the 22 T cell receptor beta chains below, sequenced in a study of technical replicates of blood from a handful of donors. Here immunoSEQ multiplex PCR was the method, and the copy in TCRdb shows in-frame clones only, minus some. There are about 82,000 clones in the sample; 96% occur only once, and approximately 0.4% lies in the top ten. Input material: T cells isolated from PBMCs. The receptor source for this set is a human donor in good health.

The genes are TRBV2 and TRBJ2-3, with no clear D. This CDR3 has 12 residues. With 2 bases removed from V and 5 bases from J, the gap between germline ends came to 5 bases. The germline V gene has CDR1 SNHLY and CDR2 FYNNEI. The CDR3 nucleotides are TGTGCCAGCAGTGAAAGAGAAGATACGCAGTATTTT. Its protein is CASSEREDTQYF.

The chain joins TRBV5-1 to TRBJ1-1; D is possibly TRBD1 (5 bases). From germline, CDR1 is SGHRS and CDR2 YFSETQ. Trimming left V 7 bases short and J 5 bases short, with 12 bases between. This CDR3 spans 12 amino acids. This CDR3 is CASQGSGTEAFF. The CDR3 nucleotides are TGCGCCAGCCAGGGTTCTGGAACTGAAGCTTTCTTT.

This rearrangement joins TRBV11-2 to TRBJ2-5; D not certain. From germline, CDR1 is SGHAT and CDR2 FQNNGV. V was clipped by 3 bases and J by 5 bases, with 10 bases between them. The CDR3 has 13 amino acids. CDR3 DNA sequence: TGTGCCAGCAGCTTTTCCGGGTTGGAGACCCAGTACTTC. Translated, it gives CASSFSGLETQYF.

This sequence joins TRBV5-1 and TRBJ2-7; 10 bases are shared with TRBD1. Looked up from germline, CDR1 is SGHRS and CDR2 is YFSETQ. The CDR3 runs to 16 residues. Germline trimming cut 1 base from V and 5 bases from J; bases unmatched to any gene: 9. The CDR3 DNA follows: TGCGCCAGCAGCTTGTCCGGACAGGGGGAGGGCCACGAGCAGTACTTC. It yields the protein CASSLSGQGEGHEQYF. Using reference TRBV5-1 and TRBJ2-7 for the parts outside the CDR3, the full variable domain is KAGVTQTPRYLIKTRGQQVTLSCSPISGHRSVSWYQQTPGQGLQFLFEYFSETQRNKGNFPGRFSGRQFSNSRSEMNVSTLELGDSALYLCASSLSGQGEGHEQYFGPGTRLTVT.

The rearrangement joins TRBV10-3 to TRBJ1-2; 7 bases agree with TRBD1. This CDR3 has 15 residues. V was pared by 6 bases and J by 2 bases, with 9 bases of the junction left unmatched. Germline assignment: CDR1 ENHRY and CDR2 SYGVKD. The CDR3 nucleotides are TGTGCCATCAGACCAGACAGGGTAGCGAACTATGGCTACACCTTC. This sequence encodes CAIRPDRVANYGYTF.

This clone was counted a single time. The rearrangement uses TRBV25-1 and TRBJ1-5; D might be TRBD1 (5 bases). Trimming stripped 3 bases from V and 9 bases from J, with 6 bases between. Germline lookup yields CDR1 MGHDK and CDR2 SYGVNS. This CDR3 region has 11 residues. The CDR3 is CASSDGGPQHF. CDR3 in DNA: TGTGCCAGCAGTGACGGGGGGCCCCAGCATTTT. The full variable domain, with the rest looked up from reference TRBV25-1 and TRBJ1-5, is EADIYQTPRYLVIGTGKKITLECSQTMGHDKMYWYQQDPGMELHLIHYSYGVNSTEKGDLSSESTVSRIRTEHFPLTLESARPSHTSQYLCASSDGGPQHFGDGTRLSIL.

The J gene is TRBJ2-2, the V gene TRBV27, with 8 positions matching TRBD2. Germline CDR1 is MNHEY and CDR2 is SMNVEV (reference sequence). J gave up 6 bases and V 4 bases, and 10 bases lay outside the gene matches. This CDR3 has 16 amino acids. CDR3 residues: CASSSNGRALSGELFF. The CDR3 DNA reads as TGTGCCAGCAGTTCGAACGGGAGGGCTCTCTCCGGGGAGCTGTTTTTT.

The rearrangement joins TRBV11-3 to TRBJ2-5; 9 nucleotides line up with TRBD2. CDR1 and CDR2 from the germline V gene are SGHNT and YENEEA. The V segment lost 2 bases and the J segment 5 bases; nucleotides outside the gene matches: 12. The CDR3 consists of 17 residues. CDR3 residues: CASSLIGGRALGETQYF. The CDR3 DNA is TGTGCCAGCAGCTTAATAGGCGGGAGGGCCCTCGGGGAGACCCAGTACTTC. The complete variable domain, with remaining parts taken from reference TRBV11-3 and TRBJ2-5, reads EAGVVQSPRYKIIEKKQPVAFWCNPISGHNTLYWYLQNLGQGPELLIRYENEEAVDDSQLPKDRFSAERLKGVDSTLKIQPAELGDSAVYLCASSLIGGRALGETQYFGPGTRLLVL.

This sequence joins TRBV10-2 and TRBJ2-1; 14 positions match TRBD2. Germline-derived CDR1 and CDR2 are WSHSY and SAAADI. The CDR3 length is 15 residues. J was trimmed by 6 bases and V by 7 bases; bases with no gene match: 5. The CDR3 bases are TGCGCCAGCACCGGAGGGACTAGCGGGGGCAATGAGCAGTTCTTC. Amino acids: CASTGGTSGGNEQFF.

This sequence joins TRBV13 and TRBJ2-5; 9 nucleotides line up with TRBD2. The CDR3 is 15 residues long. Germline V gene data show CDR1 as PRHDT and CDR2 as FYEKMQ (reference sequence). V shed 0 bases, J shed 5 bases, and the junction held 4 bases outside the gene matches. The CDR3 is CASSLGAGGVETQYF. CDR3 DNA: TGTGCCAGCAGCTTAGGGGCGGGAGGGGTTGAGACCCAGTACTTC. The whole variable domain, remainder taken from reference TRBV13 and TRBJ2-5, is AAGVIQSPRHLIKEKRETATLKCYPIPRHDTVYWYQQGPGQDPQFLISFYEKMQSDKGSIPDRFSAQQFSDYHSELNMSSLELGDSALYFCASSLGAGGVETQYFGPGTRLLVL.

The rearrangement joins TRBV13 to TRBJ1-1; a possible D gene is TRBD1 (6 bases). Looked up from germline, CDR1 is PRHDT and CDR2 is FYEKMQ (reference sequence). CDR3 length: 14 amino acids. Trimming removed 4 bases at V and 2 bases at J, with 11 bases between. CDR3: CASSSGQANTEAFF. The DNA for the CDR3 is TGTGCCAGCAGCTCGGGACAAGCCAACACTGAAGCTTTCTTT.

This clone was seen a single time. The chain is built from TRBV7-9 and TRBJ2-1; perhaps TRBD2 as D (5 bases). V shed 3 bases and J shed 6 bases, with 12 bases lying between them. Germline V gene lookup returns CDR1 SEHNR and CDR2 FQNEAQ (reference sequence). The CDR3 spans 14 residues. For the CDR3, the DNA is TGTGCCAGCAGCTTGCACATTCGGGGCAATGAGCAGTTCTTC. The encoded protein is CASSLHIRGNEQFF.

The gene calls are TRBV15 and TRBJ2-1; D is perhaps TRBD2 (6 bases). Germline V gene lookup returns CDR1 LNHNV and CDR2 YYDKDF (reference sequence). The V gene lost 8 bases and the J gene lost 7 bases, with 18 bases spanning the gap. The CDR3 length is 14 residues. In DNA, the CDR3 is TGTGCCACCTCCCGACTAGTCCGGGAAAATGAGCAGTTCTTC. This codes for CATSRLVRENEQFF.

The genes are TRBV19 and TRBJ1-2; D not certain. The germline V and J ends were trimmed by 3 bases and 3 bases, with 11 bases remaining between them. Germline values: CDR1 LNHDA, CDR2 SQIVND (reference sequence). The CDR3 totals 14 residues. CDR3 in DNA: TGTGCCAGTAGTATCGCGGGTCTCGACTATGGCTACACCTTC. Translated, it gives CASSIAGLDYGYTF.

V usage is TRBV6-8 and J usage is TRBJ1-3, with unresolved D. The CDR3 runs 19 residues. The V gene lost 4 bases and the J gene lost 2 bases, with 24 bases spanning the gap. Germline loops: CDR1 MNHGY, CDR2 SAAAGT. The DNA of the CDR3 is TGTGCCAGCAGTTTCTTAAGAGCTTTGACTGGCGCAGCTGGAAACACCATATATTTT. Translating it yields CASSFLRALTGAAGNTIYF.

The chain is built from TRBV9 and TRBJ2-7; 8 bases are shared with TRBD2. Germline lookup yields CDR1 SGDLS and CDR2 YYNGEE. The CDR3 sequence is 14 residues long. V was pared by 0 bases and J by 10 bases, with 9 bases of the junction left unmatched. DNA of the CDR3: TGTGCCAGCAGCGTAGATAATAGCGGGGAACGACAGTACTTC. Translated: CASSVDNSGERQYF.

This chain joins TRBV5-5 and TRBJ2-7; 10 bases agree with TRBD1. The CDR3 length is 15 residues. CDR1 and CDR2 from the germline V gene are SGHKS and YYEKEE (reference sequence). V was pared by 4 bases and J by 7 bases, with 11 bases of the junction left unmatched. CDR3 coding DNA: TGTGCCAGCAGCCGGGACAGGGGTCGCTTTGAGGAGCAGTACTTC. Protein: CASSRDRGRFEEQYF. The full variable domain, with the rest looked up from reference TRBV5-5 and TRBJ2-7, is DAGVTQSPTHLIKTRGQQVTLRCSPISGHKSVSWYQQVLGQGPQFIFQYYEKEERGRGNFPDRFSARQFPNYSSELNVNALLLGDSALYLCASSRDRGRFEEQYFGPGTRLTVT.

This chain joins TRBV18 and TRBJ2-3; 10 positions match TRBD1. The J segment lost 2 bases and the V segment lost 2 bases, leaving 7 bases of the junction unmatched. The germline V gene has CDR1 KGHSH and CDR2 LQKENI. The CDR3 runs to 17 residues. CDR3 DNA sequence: TGTGCCAGCTCACCAACACCCGGGACAGGGGCCACAGATACGCAGTATTTT. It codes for CASSPTPGTGATDTQYF.

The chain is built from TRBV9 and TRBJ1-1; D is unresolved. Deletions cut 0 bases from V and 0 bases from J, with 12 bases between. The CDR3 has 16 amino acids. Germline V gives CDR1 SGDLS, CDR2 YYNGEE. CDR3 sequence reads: CASSVVFAGLNTEAFF. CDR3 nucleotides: TGTGCCAGCAGCGTAGTGTTTGCGGGGTTGAACACTGAAGCTTTCTTT.

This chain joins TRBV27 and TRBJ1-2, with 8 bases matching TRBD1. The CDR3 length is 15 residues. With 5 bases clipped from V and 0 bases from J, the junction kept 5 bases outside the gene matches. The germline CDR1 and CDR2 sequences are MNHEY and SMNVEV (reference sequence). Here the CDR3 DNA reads TGTGCCAGCAGTCCAGGGGGCTTCGCTAACTATGGCTACACCTTC. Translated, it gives CASSPGGFANYGYTF.

The CDR3 nucleotides read TGTGCTAGGGGCCCCAGGAATGAGCAGTTCTTC. Translation: CARGPRNEQFF. The V and J genes are TRBV12-5 and TRBJ2-1; D unclear. CDR1 and CDR2 (germline): LGHNT, FRNRAP. CDR3 length equals 11 residues. Trimming pared 9 bases from V and 7 bases from J, leaving 10 bases between.

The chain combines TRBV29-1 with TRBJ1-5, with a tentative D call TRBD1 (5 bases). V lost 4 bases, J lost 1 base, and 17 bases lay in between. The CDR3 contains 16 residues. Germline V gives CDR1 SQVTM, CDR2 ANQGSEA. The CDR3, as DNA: TGCAGCGTTGTTCTCGACAGATCCCCCAGCAATCAGCCCCAGCATTTT. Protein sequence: CSVVLDRSPSNQPQHF.